The 23 T cell receptor beta chains below all came from one sample that was sequenced in a study of T cells in Graves' hyperthyroidism and ophthalmopathy. RNA transcripts gave rise to amplified TCR beta CDR3 regions. The HTBI primer set served for first-round RT-PCR of the TCR CDR3. TCRdb fed the multiplex PCR reads into MiXCR, producing one record per CDR3 protein. The sample has approximately 360,000 distinct CDR3 sequences, 20% to 30% seen once. Sequencing was carried out using blood. These receptors were collected from a man aged 45-65 years with Graves' hyperthyroidism.

In this sample, this clonotype turned up a few times. CDR3 loop: CASISSLAVSYNEQFF. CDR3 DNA: TGTGCCAGCATTTCTTCCCTAGCGGTCTCCTACAATGAGCAGTTCTTC. This chain uses TRBV6-1 with TRBJ2-1, with 7 nucleotides matching TRBD2. Germline V gives CDR1 MNHNS, CDR2 SASEGT. The CDR3 consists of 16 residues. Losses at the gene ends were 7 bases for V and 0 bases for J; bases not matched to a gene: 9.

The chain has TRBV5-1 and TRBJ2-7, with a possible D match to TRBD1 (5 bases). Germline V gene lookup returns CDR1 SGHRS and CDR2 YFSETQ. V lost 2 bases, J lost 2 bases, and 11 bases lay in between. There are 14 residues in the CDR3. The CDR3 spells CASSFRPRAYEQYF. In nucleotides, the CDR3 is TGCGCCAGCAGCTTTCGTCCCAGGGCCTACGAGCAGTACTTC.

This clonotype appeared many times. V usage is TRBV20-1 and J usage is TRBJ2-7; TRBD2 might be the D (5 bases). The germline V gene has CDR1 DFQATT and CDR2 SNEGSKA (reference sequence). This CDR3 spans 12 amino acids. With 6 bases removed from V and 7 bases from J, the gap between germline ends came to 16 bases. The CDR3 protein is CSAVPGLQEQYF. CDR3 in DNA: TGCAGTGCCGTCCCCGGACTTCAGGAGCAGTACTTC.

On this clonotype itself: At one end the junction does not follow the germline gene, possibly because of a read error. This chain joins TRBV2 and TRBJ2-1; 7 nucleotides line up with TRBD2. The germline gives CDR1 SNHLY, CDR2 FYNNEI. This CDR3 has 13 residues. The CDR3: CTSLADSYNEQFF. CDR3 DNA: TGTACCAGTCTAGCGGACTCCTACAATGAGCAGTTCTTC. Full variable domain (remainder filled in from reference TRBV2 and TRBJ2-1): EPEVTQTPSHQVTQMGQEVILRCVPISNHLYFYWYRQILGQKVEFLVSFYNNEISEKSEIFDDQFSVERPDGSNFTLKIRSTKLEDSAMYFCTSLADSYNEQFFGPGTRLTVL.

This clonotype has more than one count but fewer than ten. This sequence joins TRBV30 and TRBJ1-6; a weak D match, TRBD1 (5 bases). CDR3 length: 12 residues. Trimming cost V 4 bases and J 8 bases, with 9 bases left between them. In germline, CDR1 is GTSNPN, CDR2 SVGIG (reference sequence). In nucleotides, the CDR3 is TGTGCCTGGAAGACAGTTTATTCACCCCTCCACTTT. Its translation is CAWKTVYSPLHF.

The chain employs TRBV12-3 or TRBV12-4 and TRBJ2-5, with D possibly TRBD2 on 6 matching bases. The CDR3 is 15 residues long. Trimming left V 4 bases short and J 4 bases short, with 16 bases between. The CDR3 spells CASSSWVGGGETQYF. Written as DNA, the CDR3 is TGTGCCAGCAGTTCCTGGGTGGGGGGAGGAGAGACCCAGTACTTC.

As concerns this clonotype: The junction differs from germline at one of its ends, possibly a read error. CDR3 DNA: TGTGCCAGCTCACCGGAGGCAGGGCATGGCCACACCTTC. Translation gives CASSPEAGHGHTF. The V and J genes are TRBV18 and TRBJ1-2; the D gene is possibly TRBD1 (5 bases). Germline V lookup: CDR1 KGHSH, CDR2 LQKENI. The CDR3 is 13 amino acids.

The chain has TRBV2 and TRBJ2-7; 9 bases agree with TRBD2. This CDR3 is 15 amino acids long. Germline V gene sequence: CDR1 SNHLY, CDR2 FYNNEI. V shed 5 bases, J shed 3 bases, and the junction held 8 bases outside the gene matches. The CDR3 region has the DNA TGTGCCAGCAGTTGGACTAGCGAATTAGACTACGAGCAGTACTTC. This sequence encodes CASSWTSELDYEQYF.

In this sample, this clonotype turned up a few times. V usage is TRBV30 and J usage is TRBJ2-7; 7 bases are shared with TRBD1. This CDR3 is 12 amino acids long. Germline trimming cut 5 bases from V and 9 bases from J; bases unmatched to any gene: 10. The germline V gene encodes CDR1 GTSNPN and CDR2 SVGIG (reference sequence). CDR3 coding DNA: TGTGCCTGGGCTCCGGACAGGCTTGCGCAGTACTTC. It specifies CAWAPDRLAQYF.

This clonotype has a count of ten or more. In DNA form, the CDR3 reads TGTGCCAGCAGTTCCAGTACCGGGGAGCTGTTTTTT. It encodes CASSSSTGELFF. This sequence joins TRBV28 and TRBJ2-2; unclear D gene. The V gene lost 4 bases and the J gene lost 5 bases, with 5 bases spanning the gap. This CDR3 has 12 amino acids. Germline assignment: CDR1 MDHEN and CDR2 SYDVKM.

This clonotype has only a few counts. This chain links TRBV5-1 with TRBJ2-1; 10 nucleotides line up with TRBD2. The CDR3 totals 15 residues. Germline V gene data show CDR1 as SGHRS and CDR2 as YFSETQ. Unmatched junction bases numbered 6, after V lost 1 base and J lost 8 bases. The CDR3 is CASSLTSGTFHEQFF. In nucleotides, the CDR3 is TGCGCCAGCAGCTTGACTAGCGGGACTTTCCATGAGCAGTTCTTC.

This clonotype has a handful of counts. The V gene is TRBV28, the J gene TRBJ2-7, with no clear D. The V gene lost 8 bases and the J gene lost 2 bases, with 10 bases spanning the gap. The CDR3 is 12 amino acids. Germline V gene sequence: CDR1 MDHEN, CDR2 SYDVKM. DNA of the CDR3: TGTGCCAGCGGGTCCAAGCCCTACGAGCAGTACTTC. It is translated as CASGSKPYEQYF.

The sample holds many counts of this clonotype. An end of the junction does not agree with germline; a read error may underlie this. The chain uses TRBV7-7 and TRBJ2-3, with a weak D call TRBD1 (5 bases). CDR1 is SSHAT, CDR2 FNYEAQ, per germline (reference sequence). The CDR3 is made up of 13 amino acids. Here the CDR3 DNA reads TGTGCTAGCAGCCCGGACACCACAGATACGCAGTATTTT. This sequence encodes CASSPDTTDTQYF.

The rearrangement joins TRBV7-3 to TRBJ2-1; a weak D match, TRBD1 (5 bases). CDR1 and CDR2 (germline): SGHTA, FQGTGA. Trimming shortened V by 5 bases and J by 9 bases, and 14 bases separated the two germline ends. CDR3 length equals 13 residues. The CDR3 DNA reads as TGTGCCAGCAGCCCGTCCAGGGCCACTGAGCAGTTCTTC. Its translation: CASSPSRATEQFF.

For this clonotype: Given a much more abundant clone one base away, this may be a read error. The chain joins TRBV6-5 to TRBJ2-7; tentative D call: TRBD2 (5 bases). The CDR3 sequence is 14 residues long. V was clipped by 0 bases and J by 7 bases, with 13 bases between them. CDR1 and CDR2 from the germline V gene are MNHEY and SVGAGI. The CDR3 sequence: CASSYSAAANEQYF. For the CDR3, the DNA is TGTGCCAGCAGTTACTCGGCAGCGGCTAATGAGCAGTACTTC.

This clonotype was detected ten times or more. This chain links TRBV3-1 with TRBJ2-1; D not certain. Germline V gene data show CDR1 as LGHDT and CDR2 as YNNKEL (reference sequence). V was cut by 1 base and J by 10 bases, with 5 bases left in between. This CDR3 is built from 11 residues. The CDR3: CASSQVREQFF. In nucleotides, the CDR3 is TGTGCCAGCAGCCAAGTCAGGGAGCAGTTCTTC.

The chain combines TRBV19 with TRBJ2-1; tentative D call: TRBD2 (6 bases). Germline-derived CDR1 and CDR2 are LNHDA and SQIVND (reference sequence). The CDR3 has 12 amino acids. Trimming took off 5 bases at V and 12 bases at J, with 14 bases between the two ends. This chain's CDR3 is CASSPGSNLQFF. For the CDR3, the DNA is TGTGCCAGTAGTCCCGGGAGTAACTTGCAGTTCTTC.

This clonotype has a count of ten or more. Here the CDR3 reads CSAPRLAGYNEQFF. CDR3 sequence (DNA): TGCAGTGCTCCCCGACTAGCGGGTTACAATGAGCAGTTCTTC. J is TRBJ2-1 and V is TRBV20-1; 10 bases line up with TRBD2. This CDR3 has 14 residues. The germline gives CDR1 DFQATT, CDR2 SNEGSKA (reference sequence). The V segment lost 5 bases and the J segment 4 bases; nucleotides outside the gene matches: 5.

The chain employs TRBV29-1 and TRBJ1-1; D may be TRBD1 (6 bases). The CDR3 contains 13 residues. Germline assignment: CDR1 SQVTM and CDR2 ANQGSEA. Trimming cost V 6 bases and J 2 bases, with 13 bases left between them. CDR3: CSVTGRGNTEAFF. For the CDR3, the DNA is TGCAGCGTCACGGGCAGGGGTAACACTGAAGCTTTCTTT. Combining the CDR3 with reference TRBV29-1 and TRBJ1-1 gives the whole variable domain SAVISQKPSRDICQRGTSLTIQCQVDSQVTMMFWYRQQPGQSLTLIATANQGSEATYESGFVIDKFPISRPNLTFSTLTVSNMSPEDSSIYLCSVTGRGNTEAFFGQGTRLTVV.

This clonotype occurred a few times. The rearrangement uses TRBV28 and TRBJ1-1; a weak D match, TRBD1 (5 bases). Per germline, CDR1 MDHEN and CDR2 SYDVKM. The length of the CDR3 is 15 residues. Trimming pared 6 bases from V and 0 bases from J, leaving 14 bases between. The CDR3 DNA is TGTGCCAGCAGGCCCCTGGGACTGTTGAACACTGAAGCTTTCTTT. As protein: CASRPLGLLNTEAFF.

In its sample, this clonotype was seen many times. The chain combines TRBV12-3 or TRBV12-4 with TRBJ1-1, with 7 positions matching TRBD1. The CDR3 loop spans 14 amino acids. With V trimmed by 6 bases and J by 4 bases, 8 bases remained unmatched. The CDR3 loop is CASRPTGTVTEAFF. DNA of the CDR3: TGTGCCAGCAGACCGACAGGGACGGTCACTGAAGCTTTCTTT.

This clonotype was recorded many times. The CDR3 reads CASSLGGQGTDTQYF. CDR3 bases: TGTGCCAGCAGTTTAGGGGGGCAGGGCACAGATACGCAGTATTTT. This chain uses TRBV28 with TRBJ2-3; either TRBD1 or TRBD2 may supply D (6 bases each). The germline CDR1 and CDR2 sequences are MDHEN and SYDVKM. This CDR3 spans 15 amino acids. V dropped 2 bases and J dropped 1 base, with 10 bases sitting between them.

The chain links TRBV20-1 to TRBJ2-7; TRBD2 agrees at 8 bases. Trimming took 1 base from V and 6 from J; bases not matched to a gene: 8. This CDR3 comprises 14 residues. CDR1 DFQATT and CDR2 SNEGSKA come from the germline V gene (reference sequence). DNA of the CDR3: TGCAGTGCTAGAGTACTAGCGGAAGCCTCCGAGCAGTACTTC. Encoded protein: CSARVLAEASEQYF.